The sequence of this T cell receptor (beta chain) was determined in a study of shared clonotypes between healthy human individuals. Overall study context: Per donor, three plates held CD4 naive cells, three held CD4 memory, two held CD8 naive and one held CD8 memory. General observations from the study: The study found lower generation probabilities in non-shared clonotypes than in those shared by all four donors.

In the source study's methods: Junction-only immunoSEQ data arrived without quality scores, meaning filtering differed. Profiled with immunoSEQ multiplex PCR; TCRdb holds only in-frame clones, not every one. V and J calls and clone size come straight from that table; D and trimming were deduced from the DNA. This sample yields roughly 2.2 million clones, of which 80% to 95% are seen a single time; 0.39% belongs to the top ten. Germline lookup yields CDR1 MDHEN and CDR2 SYDVKM. The CDR3 contains 14 residues. V trimming: 10 bases; J trimming: 4 bases; junction bases outside the gene matches: 10. About this clone: The antigen remains undetermined.

The chain combines TRBV28 with TRBJ1-5, with 7 bases that match TRBD1. The clonotype was recovered from a man between 18 and 29 years old in good health. Some clones in this sample may be carry-over from other donors' samples. Specimen: naive CD4+ T cells from PBMCs. Regarding subset: CD45RA+ positively selected. As DNA, the CDR3 is TGTGCCACCCTCCTTGGGACAGTGAATCAGCCCCAGCATTTT. Protein product: CATLLGTVNQPQHF. Full variable domain (rest looked up from reference TRBV28 and TRBJ1-5): DVKVTQSSRYLVKRTGEKVFLECVQDMDHENMFWYRQDPGLGLRLIYFSYDVKMKEKGDIPEGYSVSREKKERFSLILESASTNQTSMYLCATLLGTVNQPQHFGDGTRLSIL.